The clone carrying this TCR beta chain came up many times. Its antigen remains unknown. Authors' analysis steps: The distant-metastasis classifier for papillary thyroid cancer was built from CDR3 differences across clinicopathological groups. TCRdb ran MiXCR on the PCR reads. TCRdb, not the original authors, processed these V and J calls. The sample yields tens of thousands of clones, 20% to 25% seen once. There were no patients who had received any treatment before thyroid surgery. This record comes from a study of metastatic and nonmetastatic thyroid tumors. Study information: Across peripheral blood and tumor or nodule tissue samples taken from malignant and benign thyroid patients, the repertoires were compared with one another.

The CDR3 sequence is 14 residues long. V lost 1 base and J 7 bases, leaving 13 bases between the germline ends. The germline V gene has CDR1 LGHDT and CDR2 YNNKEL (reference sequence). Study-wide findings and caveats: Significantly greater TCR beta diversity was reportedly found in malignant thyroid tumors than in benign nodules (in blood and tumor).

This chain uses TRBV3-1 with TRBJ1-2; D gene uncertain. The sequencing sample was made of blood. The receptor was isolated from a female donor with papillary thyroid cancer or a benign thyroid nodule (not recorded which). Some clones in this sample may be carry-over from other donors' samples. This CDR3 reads CASSQVTLGGGYTF. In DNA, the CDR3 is TGTGCCAGCAGCCAAGTCACACTAGGCGGTGGCTACACCTTC.